The rows below give T cell receptor beta chains drawn from one sample of a study of cytomegalovirus exposure and HLA in healthy donors. The repertoire was sequenced with immunoSEQ multiplex PCR; TCRdb's copy has only in-frame clones and lacks some. Of around 150,000 clones in the sample, approximately 82% are singletons; the top ten hold 1.4%. The specimen was PBMCs. The receptors originated from a man younger than 45 in good health and CMV-seropositive. Each CDR3 is given with its conserved first and last residue. Each record gives: V gene, clone size, CDR3 protein. The size field is filled for only some rows; it gives once, few, many or a size class.

>TRBV7-9|-
CASSSGLAGRQETQYF
>TRBV7-9|-
CASSLLVAGKTGELFF
>TRBV27|-
CASSLKGAGEKLFF
>TRBV4-2|-
CASSHPLQGASFGYTF
>TRBV7-9|-
CASSAPGQSNSPLHF
>TRBV2|-
CASSGTGQGNEQYF
>TRBV7-9|-
CASSLGLLESGYGYTF
>TRBV4-2|-
CASSQGTGSNYGYTF
>TRBV10-3|-
CAIRDTGGAGNEQFF
>TRBV29-1|-
CSVLTGYEQYF
>TRBV19|-
CASSIRGTETYQPQHF
>TRBV7-3|-
CASSFGGSTDTQYF
>TRBV5-5|-
CASSFGGISYEQYF
>TRBV4-2|-
CASSSSGQWEDTQYF
>TRBV7-2|-
CASSLYPAGFSGYEQYF
>TRBV6-5|-
CASRGRVYNEQFF
>TRBV11-3|-
CASRPTGGTEAFF
>TRBV7-6|few
CASSPIGGVSRGEQYF
>TRBV30|-
CAWSVLGTTGPVNYGYTF
>TRBV9|-
CASSVVSGQAGGANVLTF
>TRBV19|few
CASTTHSSGANVLTF
>TRBV7-3|once
CASSFGGGGTSTDTQYF
>TRBV7-9|-
CASSPPIEVETQYF
>TRBV9|once
CASSATGGTTEAFF
>TRBV19|-
CASRWTAAGYEQYF
>TRBV6-1|-
CASSEGQRANYGYTF
>TRBV10-3|-
CAIRGGSGRPAENEQFF
>TRBV5-4|-
CASSPLGDEQFF
>TRBV10-1|-
CASSEGQRSTDTQYF
>TRBV2|-
CASSLTGGASGANVLTF
>TRBV6-1|-
CASTGSGVTEAFF
>TRBV7-9|-
CASSPRQNMNTEAFF
>TRBV28|-
CASRPDRTNTGELFF
>TRBV7-2|-
CASSLGQGNGELFF
>TRBV7-2|-
CASSLIPRDGSLREKLFF
>TRBV6-6|-
CASSLIRESNQPQHF
>TRBV6-5|-
CASSYSREYEQYF
>TRBV5-4|-
CASSPKGLAGVNTGELFF
>TRBV6-5|-
CASSSRLAGSYNEQFF
>TRBV28|-
CASSFPRSGSYEQYF